The clone carrying this TCR beta chain has more than one count but fewer than ten. CD4+CD45RO+CD25- cells were isolated as memory CD4+ T cells. TCRdb independently ran MiXCR on the 5' RACE reads; one entry per CDR3 protein. The repertoire holds tens of thousands of distinct CDR3 sequences, with less than 35% as singletons. Losses at the gene ends were 4 bases for V and 6 bases for J; bases not matched to a gene: 13. The CDR3 sequence is 17 residues long. Germline CDR1 and CDR2: LGHDT and YNNKEL (reference sequence). This chain uses TRBV3-1 with TRBJ2-3; 10 bases match TRBD1. This clonotype was sampled from a female donor with breast cancer. Input material: memory CD4+ T cells sorted from a lymph node. Specified subset: memory CD4+ T cells, CD4+CD45RO+CD25-. CDR3 sequence (DNA): TGTGCCAGCAGCCTCTACCAACCGGGACAGGGGCCCGATACGCAGTATTTT. Translated, it gives CASSLYQPGQGPDTQYF.